This T cell receptor (beta chain) was captured in a study of T cells in Graves' hyperthyroidism and ophthalmopathy. The TCR beta CDR3 regions underwent amplification using RNA transcripts as the source. The TCR CDR3 was amplified in a first-round RT-PCR using the HTBI primer set. TCRdb reprocessed the multiplex PCR reads with MiXCR, giving one entry per CDR3 protein. The table lists about 620,000 distinct CDR3 sequences, roughly 17% of them singletons, with 3% to 4% in the top ten. This clonotype was observed many times. The germline gives CDR1 LGHDT, CDR2 YNNKEL (reference sequence). Trimming took off 0 bases at V and 1 base at J, with 10 bases between the two ends. The CDR3 sequence is 16 residues long.

The gene calls are TRBV3-1 and TRBJ1-5; D possibly corresponds to TRBD1 (5 bases). Sequences were obtained from blood. This TCR came from a woman in her 30s with Graves' hyperthyroidism. The CDR3 region is CASSQDGGRSNQPQHF. DNA of the CDR3: TGTGCCAGCAGCCAAGACGGGGGTCGGAGCAATCAGCCCCAGCATTTT.